Presented here are 13 T cell receptor beta chains from one specimen sequenced in a study of regulatory T cells in long-lasting Graves disease. Construction of the TCR beta libraries employed iRepertoire HTBI primers in conjunction with Arm-PCR of CDR3 regions. TCRdb reprocessed the multiplex PCR reads with MiXCR, giving one entry per CDR3 protein. The table includes about 460,000 distinct CDR3 sequences, less than 25% detected once. Documented time point: persistent/refractory GD, antithyroid drugs over 5 years with positive TRAb. Following extraction of RNA from PBMCs, that RNA was used to make the TCR library. The material was peripheral blood mononuclear cells (PBMCs), obtained when the disease was refractory, from a patient treated with antithyroid drugs. The receptors shown here come from a female donor with Graves disease.

This clonotype was recorded at least ten times. V usage is TRBV28 and J usage is TRBJ1-5; D call uncertain. The germline V and J ends were trimmed by 6 bases and 7 bases, with 13 bases remaining between them. The germline CDR1 and CDR2 sequences are MDHEN and SYDVKM. CDR3 length equals 13 residues. The CDR3 reads CASRLQDPQPQHF. CDR3 nucleotide sequence: TGTGCCAGCAGACTTCAGGACCCCCAGCCCCAGCATTTT.

This chain connects TRBV4-1 to TRBJ1-6; a weak D match, TRBD1 (5 bases). The CDR3 is 15 residues long. The V gene's germline CDR1 is MGHRA and CDR2 YSYEKL. With 1 base removed from V and 6 bases from J, the gap between germline ends came to 10 bases. CDR3 in DNA: TGCGCCAGCAGCCAAGGGAACAGGCGTAATTCACCCCTCCACTTT. Protein sequence: CASSQGNRRNSPLHF.

This clonotype was picked up one time. V gene TRBV9 combines with J gene TRBJ1-4, with unresolved D. V was pared by 3 bases and J by 0 bases, with 12 bases between. The germline V gene encodes CDR1 SGDLS and CDR2 YYNGEE. There are 16 residues in the CDR3. CDR3 residues: CASSGGRDATNEKLFF. The DNA of the CDR3 is TGTGCCAGCAGCGGAGGGAGAGACGCAACTAATGAAAAACTGTTTTTT.

This clonotype was observed many times. The chain employs TRBV6-1 and TRBJ2-7, with D possibly being TRBD2 (6 bases). V lost 5 bases, J lost 4 bases, and 15 bases lay in between. CDR1 MNHNS and CDR2 SASEGT come from the germline V gene. The CDR3 length is 14 residues. The CDR3 DNA reads as TGTGCCAGCAGTCAGAGGGACTGGGGGTACGAGCAGTACTTC. Translation: CASSQRDWGYEQYF.

This clonotype appeared many times. The J gene is TRBJ2-7, the V gene TRBV6-2 or TRBV6-3, with D perhaps matching TRBD2 (6 bases). The CDR3 spans 16 residues. Germline-derived CDR1 and CDR2 are MNHEY and SVGEGT. Trimming took 0 bases from V and 1 from J, leaving 13 bases between them. CDR3 sequence: CASSYSGGGESYEQYF. CDR3 coding DNA: TGTGCCAGCAGTTACTCGGGCGGAGGGGAATCCTACGAGCAGTACTTC.

This clonotype was detected only a few times. The V call is TRBV11-2, the J call TRBJ1-2, with 9 bases aligning to TRBD1. Germline CDR1 reads SGHAT; CDR2 reads FQNNGV. The CDR3 runs to 15 residues. Germline trimming cut 3 bases from V and 5 bases from J; bases unmatched to any gene: 7. The CDR3 nucleotides are TGTGCCAGCAGCTTTACAGGGGGCCCGCCATATGGCTACACCTTC. Translation: CASSFTGGPPYGYTF.

This clonotype came up a few times. This may arise from a read error, as a much more abundant clone is one base away. This chain links TRBV13 with TRBJ1-2; D gene uncertain. The CDR3 sequence is 16 residues long. Per germline, CDR1 PRHDT and CDR2 FYEKMQ (reference sequence). The CDR3 nucleotides read TGTGCCAACAGCTCGTTGGCCCAGACCAAAAACTATGGCTACACCTTC. Amino acids: CANSSLAQTKNYGYTF.

The rearrangement links TRBV29-1 to TRBJ2-3; D may be TRBD1 (5 bases). Germline-derived CDR1 and CDR2 are SQVTM and ANQGSEA. V was shortened by 4 bases and J by 4 bases, with 6 bases between the two germline ends. The CDR3 length is 11 residues. CDR3 in DNA: TGCAGCGTTGTCAGGGCAGATACGCAGTATTTT. Encoded protein: CSVVRADTQYF.

Regarding this clonotype: This may arise from a read error, as a much more abundant clone is one base away. The chain couples TRBV6-1 to TRBJ1-5, with a possible D match to TRBD1 (6 bases). There are 15 residues in the CDR3. CDR1 and CDR2 (germline): MNHNS, SASEGT. The CDR3 coding sequence is TGTGCCGGCAGTCCCTCGGGGGGCCCTCATCAGCCCCAGCATTTT. It codes for CAGSPSGGPHQPQHF.

This clonotype was detected ten times or more. V is TRBV2 and J is TRBJ1-2; no clear D. Germline V CDR1 and CDR2: SNHLY, FYNNEI. The V gene lost 2 bases and the J gene lost 6 bases, with 10 bases spanning the gap. The CDR3 has 13 residues. CDR3 loop: CASSENSYHGYTF. The CDR3, as DNA: TGTGCCAGCAGTGAAAACTCATATCATGGCTACACCTTC. Full variable domain (rest looked up from reference TRBV2 and TRBJ1-2): EPEVTQTPSHQVTQMGQEVILRCVPISNHLYFYWYRQILGQKVEFLVSFYNNEISEKSEIFDDQFSVERPDGSNFTLKIRSTKLEDSAMYFCASSENSYHGYTFGSGTRLTVV.

Turning to this clonotype: This sequence may be a read error, since a much larger clone differs from it by one base. J is TRBJ1-5 and V is TRBV27; D gene uncertain. V was shortened by 4 bases and J by 6 bases, with 10 bases between the two germline ends. Per germline, CDR1 MNHEY and CDR2 SMNVEV (reference sequence). There are 13 residues in the CDR3. The CDR3 sequence is CASSSSWGQPQHF. CDR3 nucleotides: TGTGCCAGCAGTTCATCTTGGGGTCAGCCCCAGCATTTT.

This clonotype was recorded many times. V is TRBV10-3 and J is TRBJ2-5, with D possibly being TRBD2 (6 bases). The CDR3 runs to 15 residues. CDR1 and CDR2 from the germline V gene are ENHRY and SYGVKD. V shed 4 bases and J shed 3 bases, with 15 bases lying between them. CDR3 loop: CAISATRDFKETQYF. CDR3 in DNA: TGTGCCATCAGTGCAACCAGGGACTTCAAAGAGACCCAGTACTTC.

The V gene is TRBV30, the J gene TRBJ1-4; 9 positions match TRBD1. CDR3 size: 15 residues. Germline CDR1 reads GTSNPN; CDR2 reads SVGIG (reference sequence). After removal of 2 bases from V and 3 bases from J, the junction contained 4 bases not matched to a gene. CDR3 residues: CAWSTGQGSNEKLFF. The CDR3 bases are TGTGCCTGGAGTACCGGACAGGGGTCTAATGAAAAACTGTTTTTT. Looking up the rest from reference TRBV30 and TRBJ1-4 gives the full variable domain: SQTIHQWPATLVQPVGSPLSLECTVEGTSNPNLYWYRQAAGRGLQLLFYSVGIGQISSEVPQNLSASRPQDRQFILSSKKLLLSDSGFYLCAWSTGQGSNEKLFFGSGTQLSVL.